This TCR beta chain was observed in a study of cytomegalovirus exposure and HLA in healthy donors. Findings and caveats of the study: In vitro checks showed that a few CMV-associated chains really do target CMV antigens. HLA alleles showed associations with about 15,000 TCR beta sequences in a later analysis, at a 0.05 false discovery rate. The study designated about 160 TCR beta chains cytomegalovirus-associated.

This clone was counted a few times. Its cognate antigen is unknown. V dropped 2 bases and J dropped 5; count of bases not matched to a gene: 2. This CDR3 has 15 amino acids. The V gene's germline CDR1 is MGHRA and CDR2 YSYEKL. The PCR contained 60 Vbeta and 13 Jbeta primers. Sequenced by immunoSEQ multiplex PCR; TCRdb stores in-frame clones only, minus some. The data contain 100,000 to 150,000 clones, about 10% of them seen just once; the ten biggest clones take up 4.5% to 5%. Sequencing was done on a sample of PBMCs. The chain employs TRBV4-1 and TRBJ2-5; 13 positions match TRBD2. This sequence was found in a woman aged 18-29 years in good health and CMV-seropositive. CDR3 DNA sequence: TGCGCCAGCAGCCAAACTAGCGGGAGGGGGGAGACCCAGTACTTC. Amino acid sequence: CASSQTSGRGETQYF.